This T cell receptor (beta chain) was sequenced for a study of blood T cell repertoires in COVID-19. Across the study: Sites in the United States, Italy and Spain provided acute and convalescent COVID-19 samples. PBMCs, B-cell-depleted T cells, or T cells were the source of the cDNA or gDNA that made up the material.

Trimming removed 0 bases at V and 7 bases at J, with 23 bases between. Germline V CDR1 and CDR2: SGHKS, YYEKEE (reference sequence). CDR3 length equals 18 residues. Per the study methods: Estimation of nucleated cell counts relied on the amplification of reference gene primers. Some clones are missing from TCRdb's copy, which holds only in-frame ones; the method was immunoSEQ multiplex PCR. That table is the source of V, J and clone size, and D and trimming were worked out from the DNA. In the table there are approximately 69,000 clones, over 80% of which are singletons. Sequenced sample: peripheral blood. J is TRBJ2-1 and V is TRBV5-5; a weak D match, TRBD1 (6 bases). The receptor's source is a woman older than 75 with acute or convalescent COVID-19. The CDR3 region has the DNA TGTGCCAGCAGCTTGGGGTATGGTCCAACAGGGATTGGAAATGAGCAGTTCTTC. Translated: CASSLGYGPTGIGNEQFF.